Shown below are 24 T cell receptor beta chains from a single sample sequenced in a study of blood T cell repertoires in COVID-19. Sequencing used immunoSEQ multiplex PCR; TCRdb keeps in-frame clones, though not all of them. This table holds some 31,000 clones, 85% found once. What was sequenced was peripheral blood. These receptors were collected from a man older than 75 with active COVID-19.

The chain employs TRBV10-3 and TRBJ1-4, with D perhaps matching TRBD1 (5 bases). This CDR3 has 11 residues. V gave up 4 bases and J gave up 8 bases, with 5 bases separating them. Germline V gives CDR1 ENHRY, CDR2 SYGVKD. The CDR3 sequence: CAISGGEKLFF. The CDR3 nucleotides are TGTGCCATCAGTGGGGGCGAAAAACTGTTTTTT.

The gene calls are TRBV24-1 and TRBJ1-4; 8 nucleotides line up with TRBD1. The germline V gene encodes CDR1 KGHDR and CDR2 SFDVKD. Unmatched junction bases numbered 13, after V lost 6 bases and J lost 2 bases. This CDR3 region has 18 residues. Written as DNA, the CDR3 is TGTGCCACCAGTATCCAGACAGGGGCCATGGCGACTAATGAAAAACTGTTTTTT. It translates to CATSIQTGAMATNEKLFF.

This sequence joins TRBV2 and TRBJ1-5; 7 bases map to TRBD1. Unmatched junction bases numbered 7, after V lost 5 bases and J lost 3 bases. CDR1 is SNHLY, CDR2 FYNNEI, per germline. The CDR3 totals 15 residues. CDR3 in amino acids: CASSRRQGLNQPQHF. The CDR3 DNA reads TGTGCCAGCAGTAGAAGACAGGGTCTCAATCAGCCCCAGCATTTT.

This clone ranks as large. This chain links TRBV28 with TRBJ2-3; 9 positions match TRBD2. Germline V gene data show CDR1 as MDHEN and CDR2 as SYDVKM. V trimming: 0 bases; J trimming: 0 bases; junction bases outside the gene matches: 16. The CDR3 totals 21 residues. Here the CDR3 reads CASSLWRTSELYITSTDTQYF. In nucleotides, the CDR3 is TGTGCCAGCAGTTTATGGAGGACTAGCGAACTTTATATTACTAGCACAGATACGCAGTATTTT.

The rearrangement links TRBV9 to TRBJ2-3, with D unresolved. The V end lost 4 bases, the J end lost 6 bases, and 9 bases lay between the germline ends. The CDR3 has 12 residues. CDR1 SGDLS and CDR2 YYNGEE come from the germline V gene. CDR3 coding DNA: TGTGCCAGCAGCCTCCCTCTTGATACGCAGTATTTT. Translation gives CASSLPLDTQYF.

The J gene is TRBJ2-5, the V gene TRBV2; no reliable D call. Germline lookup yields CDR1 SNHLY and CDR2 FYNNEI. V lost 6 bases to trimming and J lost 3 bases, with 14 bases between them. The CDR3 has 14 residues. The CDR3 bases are TGTGCCAGCAGCGACTCCGACTCCGAAGAGACCCAGTACTTC. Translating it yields CASSDSDSEETQYF.

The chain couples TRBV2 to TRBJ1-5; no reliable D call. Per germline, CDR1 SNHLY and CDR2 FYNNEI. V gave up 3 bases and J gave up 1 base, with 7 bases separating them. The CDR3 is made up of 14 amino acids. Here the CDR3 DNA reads TGTGCCAGCAGTGAGACAACGAGCAATCAGCCCCAGCATTTT. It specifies CASSETTSNQPQHF. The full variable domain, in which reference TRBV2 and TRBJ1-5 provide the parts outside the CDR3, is EPEVTQTPSHQVTQMGQEVILRCVPISNHLYFYWYRQILGQKVEFLVSFYNNEISEKSEIFDDQFSVERPDGSNFTLKIRSTKLEDSAMYFCASSETTSNQPQHFGDGTRLSIL.

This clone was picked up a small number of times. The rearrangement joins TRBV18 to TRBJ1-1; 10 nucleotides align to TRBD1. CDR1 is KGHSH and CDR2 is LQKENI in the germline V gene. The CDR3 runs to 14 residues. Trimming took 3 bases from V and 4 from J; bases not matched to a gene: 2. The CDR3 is CASSPGQGITEAFF. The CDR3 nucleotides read TGTGCCAGCTCACCGGGACAGGGGATCACTGAAGCTTTCTTT.

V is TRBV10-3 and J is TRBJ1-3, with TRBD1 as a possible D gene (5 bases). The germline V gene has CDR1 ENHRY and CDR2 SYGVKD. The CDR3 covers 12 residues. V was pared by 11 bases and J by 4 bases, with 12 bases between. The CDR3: CASRTLGNTIYF. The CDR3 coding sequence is TGTGCCTCTAGGACACTAGGAAACACCATATATTTT.

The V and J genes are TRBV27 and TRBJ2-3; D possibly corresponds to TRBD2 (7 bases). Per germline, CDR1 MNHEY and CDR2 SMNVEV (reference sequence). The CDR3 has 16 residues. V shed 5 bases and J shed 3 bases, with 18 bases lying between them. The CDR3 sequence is CASSPPRGAVTDTQYF. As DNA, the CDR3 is TGTGCCAGCAGTCCACCACGGGGGGCCGTTACAGATACGCAGTATTTT.

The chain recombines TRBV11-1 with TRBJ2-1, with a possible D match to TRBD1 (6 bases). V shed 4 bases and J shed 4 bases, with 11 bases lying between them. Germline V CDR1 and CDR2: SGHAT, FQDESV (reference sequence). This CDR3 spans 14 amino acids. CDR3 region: CASSYGTTYNEQFF. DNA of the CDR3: TGTGCCAGCAGCTATGGGACAACTTACAATGAGCAGTTCTTC.

CDR3 sequence: CASSSYGTSVSETQYF. CDR3 DNA sequence: TGTGCCAGCAGCTCATACGGGACTAGCGTTTCGGAGACCCAGTACTTC. This sequence joins TRBV7-6 and TRBJ2-5; TRBD2 matches at 10 bases. With 4 bases clipped from V and 5 bases from J, the junction kept 10 bases outside the gene matches. Germline assignment: CDR1 SGHVS and CDR2 FNYEAQ. CDR3 length: 16 amino acids.

The CDR3 DNA follows: TGTGCCAGCAGCCAGGCGGTAGCGGGCCTCCGCGAGCAGTACTTC. It yields the protein CASSQAVAGLREQYF. The V call is TRBV7-2, the J call TRBJ2-7; 7 nucleotides match TRBD2. J lost 6 bases, V lost 5 bases, and 13 bases had no gene match. Germline V lookup: CDR1 SGHTA, CDR2 FQGNSA. The CDR3 is made up of 15 amino acids.

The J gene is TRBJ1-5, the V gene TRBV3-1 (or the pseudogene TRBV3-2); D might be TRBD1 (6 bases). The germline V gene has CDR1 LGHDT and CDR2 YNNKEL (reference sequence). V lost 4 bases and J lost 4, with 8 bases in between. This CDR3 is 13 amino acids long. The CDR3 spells CASSRDTNQPQHF. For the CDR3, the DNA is TGTGCCAGCAGCCGGGACACTAATCAGCCCCAGCATTTT.

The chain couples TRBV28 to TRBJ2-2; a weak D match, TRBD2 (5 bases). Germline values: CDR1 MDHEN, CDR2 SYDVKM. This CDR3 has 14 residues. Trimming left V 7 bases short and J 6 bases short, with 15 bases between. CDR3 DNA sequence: TGTGCCAGCACGCTCACGGGAAGGGCCGGGGAGCTGTTTTTT. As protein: CASTLTGRAGELFF. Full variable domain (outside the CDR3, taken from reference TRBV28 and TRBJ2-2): DVKVTQSSRYLVKRTGEKVFLECVQDMDHENMFWYRQDPGLGLRLIYFSYDVKMKEKGDIPEGYSVSREKKERFSLILESASTNQTSMYLCASTLTGRAGELFFGEGSRLTVL.

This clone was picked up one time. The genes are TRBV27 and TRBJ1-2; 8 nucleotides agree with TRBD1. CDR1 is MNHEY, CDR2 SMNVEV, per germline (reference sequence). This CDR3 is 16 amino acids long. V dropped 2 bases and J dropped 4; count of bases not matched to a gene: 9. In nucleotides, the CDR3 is TGTGCCAGCAGTTTACAGGGGGCGAGATCTTTCTATGGCTACACCTTC. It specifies CASSLQGARSFYGYTF.

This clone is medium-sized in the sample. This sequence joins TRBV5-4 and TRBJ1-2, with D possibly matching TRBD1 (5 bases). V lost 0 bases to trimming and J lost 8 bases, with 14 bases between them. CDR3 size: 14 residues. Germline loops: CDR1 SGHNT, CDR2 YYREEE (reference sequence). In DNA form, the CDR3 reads TGTGCCAGCAGCTTGGAGGACAAGCGTTCGGGCTACACCTTC. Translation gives CASSLEDKRSGYTF.

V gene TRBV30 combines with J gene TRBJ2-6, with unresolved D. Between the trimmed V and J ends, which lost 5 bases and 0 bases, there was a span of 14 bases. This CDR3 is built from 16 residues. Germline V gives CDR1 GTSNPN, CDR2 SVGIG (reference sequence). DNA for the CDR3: TGTGCCTGGCACTCTCCCCCCCTCTCTGGGGCCAACGTCCTGACTTTC. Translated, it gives CAWHSPPLSGANVLTF.

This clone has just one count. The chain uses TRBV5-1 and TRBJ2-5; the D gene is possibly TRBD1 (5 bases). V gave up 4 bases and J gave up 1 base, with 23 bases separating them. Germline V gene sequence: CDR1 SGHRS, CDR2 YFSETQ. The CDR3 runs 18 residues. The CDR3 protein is CASSPSRTGRRVQETQYF. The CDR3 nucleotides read TGCGCCAGCAGCCCCTCACGAACAGGCCGCCGAGTCCAAGAGACCCAGTACTTC.

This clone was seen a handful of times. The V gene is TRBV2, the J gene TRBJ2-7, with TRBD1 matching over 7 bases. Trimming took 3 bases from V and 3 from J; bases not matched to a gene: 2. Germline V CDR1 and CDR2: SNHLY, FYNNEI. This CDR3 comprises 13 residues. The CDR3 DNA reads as TGTGCCAGCAGTGAGGGACAGTTCTACGAGCAGTACTTC. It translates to CASSEGQFYEQYF.

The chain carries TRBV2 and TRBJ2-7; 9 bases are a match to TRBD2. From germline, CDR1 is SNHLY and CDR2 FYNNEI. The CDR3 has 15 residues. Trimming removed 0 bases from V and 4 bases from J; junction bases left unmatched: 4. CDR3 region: CASSEARGGVYEQYF. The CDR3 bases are TGTGCCAGCAGTGAAGCGCGGGGGGGGGTATACGAGCAGTACTTC.

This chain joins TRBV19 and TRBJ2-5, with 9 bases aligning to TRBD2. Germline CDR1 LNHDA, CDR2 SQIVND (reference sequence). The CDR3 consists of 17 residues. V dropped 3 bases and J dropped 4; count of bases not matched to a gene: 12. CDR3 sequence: CASSIQSGGNGRETQYF. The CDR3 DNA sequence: TGTGCCAGTAGTATCCAAAGCGGGGGGAATGGTCGAGAGACCCAGTACTTC.

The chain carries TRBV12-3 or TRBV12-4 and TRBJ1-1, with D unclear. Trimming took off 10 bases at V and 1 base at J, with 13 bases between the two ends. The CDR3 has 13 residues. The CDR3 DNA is TGTGCCACTCGCCCGGTTGCGAACACTGAAGCTTTCTTT. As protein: CATRPVANTEAFF.

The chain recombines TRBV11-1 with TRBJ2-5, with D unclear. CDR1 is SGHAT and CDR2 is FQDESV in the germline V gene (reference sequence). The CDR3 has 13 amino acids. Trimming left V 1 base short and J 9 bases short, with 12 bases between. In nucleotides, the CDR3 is TGTGCCAGCAGCTTAGGGTGGCCGGGTTCCCAGTACTTC. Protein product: CASSLGWPGSQYF.